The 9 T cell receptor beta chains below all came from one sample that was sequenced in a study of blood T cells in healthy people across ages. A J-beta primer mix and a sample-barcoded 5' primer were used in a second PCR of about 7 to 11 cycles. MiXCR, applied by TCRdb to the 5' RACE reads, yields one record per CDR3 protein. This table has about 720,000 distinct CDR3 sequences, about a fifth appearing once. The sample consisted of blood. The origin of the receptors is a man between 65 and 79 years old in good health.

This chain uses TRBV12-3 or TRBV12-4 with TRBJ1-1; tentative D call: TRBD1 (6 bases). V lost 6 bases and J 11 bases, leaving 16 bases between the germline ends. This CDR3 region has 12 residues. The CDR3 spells CASRGQAAGAFF. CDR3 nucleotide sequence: TGTGCCAGCAGGGGACAAGCTGCTGGGGCTTTCTTT.

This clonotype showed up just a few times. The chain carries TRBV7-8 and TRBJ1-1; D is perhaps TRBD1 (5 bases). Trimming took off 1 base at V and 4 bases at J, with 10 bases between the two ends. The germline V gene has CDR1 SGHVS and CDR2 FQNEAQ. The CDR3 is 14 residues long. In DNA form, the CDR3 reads TGTGCCAGCAGCTTAGGGGGCTTGGCCACTGAAGCTTTCTTT. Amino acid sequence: CASSLGGLATEAFF.

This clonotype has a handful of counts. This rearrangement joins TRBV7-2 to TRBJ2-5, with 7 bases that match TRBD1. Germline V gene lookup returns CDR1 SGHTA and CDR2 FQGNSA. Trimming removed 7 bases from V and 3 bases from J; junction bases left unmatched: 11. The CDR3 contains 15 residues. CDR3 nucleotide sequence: TGTGCCAGCACTCAAGGACGGGACAGAAAAGAGACCCAGTACTTC. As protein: CASTQGRDRKETQYF.

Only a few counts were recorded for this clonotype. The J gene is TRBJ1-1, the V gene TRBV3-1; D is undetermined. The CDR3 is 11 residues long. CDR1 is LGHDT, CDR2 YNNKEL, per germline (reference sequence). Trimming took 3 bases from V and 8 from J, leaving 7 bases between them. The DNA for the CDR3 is TGTGCCAGCAGCCAGGTATCCGAAGCTTTCTTT. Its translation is CASSQVSEAFF.

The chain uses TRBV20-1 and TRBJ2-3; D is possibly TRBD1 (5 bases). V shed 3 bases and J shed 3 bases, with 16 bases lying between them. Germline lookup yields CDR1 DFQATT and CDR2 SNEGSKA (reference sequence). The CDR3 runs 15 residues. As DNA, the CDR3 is TGCAGTGCTAGTCGGCAAGGTCAGGGAACAGATACGCAGTATTTT. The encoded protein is CSASRQGQGTDTQYF.

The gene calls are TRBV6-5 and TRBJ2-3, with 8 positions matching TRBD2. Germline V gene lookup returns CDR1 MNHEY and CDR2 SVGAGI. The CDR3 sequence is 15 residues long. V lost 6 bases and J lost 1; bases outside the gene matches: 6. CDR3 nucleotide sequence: TGTGCCAGCAGGTTTCAAGCGGGAGGCACAGATACGCAGTATTTT. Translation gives CASRFQAGGTDTQYF.

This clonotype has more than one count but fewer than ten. In DNA form, the CDR3 reads TGTGCCAGCAGTAGATTCCAGGGGAACTATGGCTACACCTTC. It is translated as CASSRFQGNYGYTF. The chain is built from TRBV12-3 or TRBV12-4 and TRBJ1-2; the D gene is possibly TRBD1 (6 bases). The CDR3 is 14 amino acids. Trimming removed 5 bases at V and 2 bases at J, with 12 bases between.

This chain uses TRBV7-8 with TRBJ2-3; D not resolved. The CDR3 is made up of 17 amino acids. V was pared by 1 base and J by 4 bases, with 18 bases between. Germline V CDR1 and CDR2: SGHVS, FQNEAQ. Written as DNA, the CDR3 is TGTGCCAGCAGCTTAGTGGCCACTCCCTTTGGGGCAGATACGCAGTATTTT. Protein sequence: CASSLVATPFGADTQYF. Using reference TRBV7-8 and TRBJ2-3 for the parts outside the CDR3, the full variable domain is GAGVSQSPRYKVAKRGQDVALRCDPISGHVSLFWYQQALGQGPEFLTYFQNEAQLDKSGLPSDRFFAERPEGSVSTLKIQRTQQEDSAVYLCASSLVATPFGADTQYFGPGTRLTVL.

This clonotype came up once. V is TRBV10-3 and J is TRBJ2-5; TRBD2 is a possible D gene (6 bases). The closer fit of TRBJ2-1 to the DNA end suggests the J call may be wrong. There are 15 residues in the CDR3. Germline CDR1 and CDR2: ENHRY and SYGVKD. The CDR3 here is CAISESTGGVSEQFF. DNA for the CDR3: TGTGCCATCAGTGAGTCTACCGGCGGGGTCAGTGAGCAGTTCTTC.